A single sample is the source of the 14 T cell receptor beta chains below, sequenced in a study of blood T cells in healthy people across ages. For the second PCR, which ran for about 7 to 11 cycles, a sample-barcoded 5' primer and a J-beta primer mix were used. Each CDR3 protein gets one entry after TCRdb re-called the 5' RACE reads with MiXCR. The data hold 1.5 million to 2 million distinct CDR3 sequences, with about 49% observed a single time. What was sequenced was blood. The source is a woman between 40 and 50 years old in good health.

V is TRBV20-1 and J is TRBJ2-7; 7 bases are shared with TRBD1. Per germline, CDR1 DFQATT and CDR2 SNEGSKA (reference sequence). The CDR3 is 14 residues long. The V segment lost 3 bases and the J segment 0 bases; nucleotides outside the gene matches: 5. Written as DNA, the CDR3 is TGCAGTGCTAGGAAGGGGGCCTACTCCTACGAGCAGTACTTC. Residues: CSARKGAYSYEQYF.

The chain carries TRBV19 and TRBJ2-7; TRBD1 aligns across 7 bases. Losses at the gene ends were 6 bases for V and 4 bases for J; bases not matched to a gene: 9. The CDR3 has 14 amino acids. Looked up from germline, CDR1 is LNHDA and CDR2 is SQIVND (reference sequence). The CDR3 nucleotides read TGTGCCAGTAGAGAGACAGGGCCTCCGTACGAGCAGTACTTC. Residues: CASRETGPPYEQYF.

CDR3 region: CASSSPWDGYNEQFF. The DNA for the CDR3 is TGTGCCAGCAGCTCCCCGTGGGACGGCTACAATGAGCAGTTCTTC. This chain links TRBV7-8 with TRBJ2-1, with D tentatively TRBD1 or TRBD2 (5 bases each). CDR3 length: 15 amino acids. Looked up from germline, CDR1 is SGHVS and CDR2 is FQNEAQ. Trimming took 4 bases from V and 3 from J, leaving 13 bases between them. The complete variable domain, with remaining parts taken from reference TRBV7-8 and TRBJ2-1, reads GAGVSQSPRYKVAKRGQDVALRCDPISGHVSLFWYQQALGQGPEFLTYFQNEAQLDKSGLPSDRFFAERPEGSVSTLKIQRTQQEDSAVYLCASSSPWDGYNEQFFGPGTRLTVL.

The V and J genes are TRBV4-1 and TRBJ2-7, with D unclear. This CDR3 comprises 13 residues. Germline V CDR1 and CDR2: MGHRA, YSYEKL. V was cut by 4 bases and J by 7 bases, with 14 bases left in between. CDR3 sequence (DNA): TGCGCCAGCAGCCTCCCCATACGGCGGGAGCAGTACTTC. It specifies CASSLPIRREQYF.

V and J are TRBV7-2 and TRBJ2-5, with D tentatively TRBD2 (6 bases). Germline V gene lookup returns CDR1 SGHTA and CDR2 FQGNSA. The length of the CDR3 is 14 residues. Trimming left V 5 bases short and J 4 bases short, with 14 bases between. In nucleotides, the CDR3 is TGTGCCAGCAGCCGAGGAGGGGTATCAGAGACCCAGTACTTC. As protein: CASSRGGVSETQYF.

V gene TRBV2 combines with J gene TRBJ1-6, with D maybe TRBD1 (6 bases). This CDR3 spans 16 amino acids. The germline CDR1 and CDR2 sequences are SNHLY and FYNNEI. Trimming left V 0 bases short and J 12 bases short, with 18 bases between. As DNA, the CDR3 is TGTGCCAGCAGTGAAGCGCAAGGGGGAAGGGGTTTACCCCTCCACTTT. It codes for CASSEAQGGRGLPLHF. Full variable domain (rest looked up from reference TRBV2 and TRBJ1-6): EPEVTQTPSHQVTQMGQEVILRCVPISNHLYFYWYRQILGQKVEFLVSFYNNEISEKSEIFDDQFSVERPDGSNFTLKIRSTKLEDSAMYFCASSEAQGGRGLPLHFGNGTRLTVT.

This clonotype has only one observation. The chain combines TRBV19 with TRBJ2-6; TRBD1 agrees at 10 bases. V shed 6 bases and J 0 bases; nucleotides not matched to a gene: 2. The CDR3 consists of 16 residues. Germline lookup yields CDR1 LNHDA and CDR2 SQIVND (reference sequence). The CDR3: CASRRTGGSGANVLTF. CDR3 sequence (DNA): TGTGCCAGTAGACGGACAGGGGGCTCTGGGGCCAACGTCCTGACTTTC. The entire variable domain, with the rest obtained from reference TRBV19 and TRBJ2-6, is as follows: DGGITQSPKYLFRKEGQNVTLSCEQNLNHDAMYWYRQDPGQGLRLIYYSQIVNDFQKGDIAEGYSVSREKKESFPLTVTSAQKNPTAFYLCASRRTGGSGANVLTFGAGSRLTVL.

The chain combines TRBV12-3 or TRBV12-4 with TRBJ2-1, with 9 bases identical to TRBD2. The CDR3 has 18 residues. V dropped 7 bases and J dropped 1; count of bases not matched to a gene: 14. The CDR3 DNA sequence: TGTGCCAGCAACCCTGGTGGTAGCGGGGGCTCTTCCTACAATGAGCAGTTCTTC. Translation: CASNPGGSGGSSYNEQFF.

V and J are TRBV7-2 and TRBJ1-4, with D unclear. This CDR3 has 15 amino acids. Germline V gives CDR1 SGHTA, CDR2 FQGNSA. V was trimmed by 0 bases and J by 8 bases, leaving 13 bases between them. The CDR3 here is CASSLAAGPREKLFF. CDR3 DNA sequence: TGTGCCAGCAGCTTAGCGGCAGGACCACGGGAAAAACTGTTTTTT.

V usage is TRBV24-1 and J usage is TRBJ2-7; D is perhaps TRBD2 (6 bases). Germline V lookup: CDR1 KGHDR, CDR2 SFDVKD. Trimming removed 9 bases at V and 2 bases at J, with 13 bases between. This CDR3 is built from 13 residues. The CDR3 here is CATSGLRAYEQYF. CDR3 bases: TGTGCCACCTCGGGACTCAGGGCCTACGAGCAGTACTTC.

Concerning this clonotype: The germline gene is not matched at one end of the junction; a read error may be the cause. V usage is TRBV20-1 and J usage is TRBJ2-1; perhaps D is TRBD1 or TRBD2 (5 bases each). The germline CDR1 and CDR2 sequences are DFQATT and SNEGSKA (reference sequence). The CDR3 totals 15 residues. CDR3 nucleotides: TGCAATGCTAGAGGGACCCTAATAGGATACAATGAGCAGTTCTTC. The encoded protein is CNARGTLIGYNEQFF.

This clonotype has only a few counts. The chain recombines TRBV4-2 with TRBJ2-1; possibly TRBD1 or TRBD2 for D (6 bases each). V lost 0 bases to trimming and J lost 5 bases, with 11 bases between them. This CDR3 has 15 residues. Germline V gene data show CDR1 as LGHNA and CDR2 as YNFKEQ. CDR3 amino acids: CASSQEGGFHNEQFF. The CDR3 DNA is TGTGCCAGCAGCCAAGAAGGGGGGTTCCACAATGAGCAGTTCTTC.

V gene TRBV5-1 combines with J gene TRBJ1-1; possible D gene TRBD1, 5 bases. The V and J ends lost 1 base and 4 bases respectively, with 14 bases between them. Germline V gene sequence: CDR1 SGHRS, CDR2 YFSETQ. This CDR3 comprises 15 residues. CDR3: CASSLLQGWGTEAFF. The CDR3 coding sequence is TGCGCCAGCAGCTTGCTGCAGGGCTGGGGCACTGAAGCTTTCTTT.

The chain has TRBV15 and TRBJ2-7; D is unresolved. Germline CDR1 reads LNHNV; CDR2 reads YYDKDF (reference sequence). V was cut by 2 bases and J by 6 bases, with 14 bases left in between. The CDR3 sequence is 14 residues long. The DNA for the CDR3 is TGTGCCACCAGCAGAAAGGTTTCAGGCGGCGAGCAGTACTTC. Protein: CATSRKVSGGEQYF.